The TCR beta chain under discussion was sequenced for a study of neoadjuvant anti-PD-1 for oral cavity cancer. Study details: Patients without progression got a fourth dose around day 43.

Documented time point: after neoadjuvant nivolumab, at surgical resection. PBMC libraries mostly used about 490 ng of input genomic DNA, with six replicates per sample. The method was immunoSEQ multiplex PCR; TCRdb's version includes in-frame clones alone and lacks a portion of them. The sample includes thousands of clones, roughly 70% of them seen just once. A single count supports this clone. The germline CDR1 and CDR2 sequences are SGHAT and FQDESV (reference sequence). This CDR3 contains 15 residues. Trimming shortened V by 5 bases and J by 0 bases, and 10 bases separated the two germline ends. Here the sequenced sample was PBMCs, taken after nivolumab (anti-PD-1) treatment. This receptor was obtained from a person aged 35-79 years with oral cavity squamous cell carcinoma. V gene TRBV11-1 combines with J gene TRBJ2-2, with D maybe TRBD1 (5 bases). As DNA, the CDR3 is TGTGCCAGCAGCACCCGACAGCCGAACACCGGGGAGCTGTTTTTT. Protein sequence: CASSTRQPNTGELFF.